The clone carrying this TCR beta chain was seen more than once but under ten times. Its antigen remains unknown. Germline V gives CDR1 LGHNT, CDR2 FRNRAP. V was pared by 0 bases and J by 4 bases, with 12 bases between. The CDR3 is 16 amino acids. The record originates from a study of T cells in Graves' hyperthyroidism and ophthalmopathy. From RNA transcripts, TCR beta CDR3 regions were amplified. With the HTBI primer set, the TCR CDR3 went through a first round of RT-PCR. Via MiXCR, TCRdb re-called the multiplex PCR reads, giving one row per CDR3 protein. The data hold about 420,000 distinct CDR3 sequences, with roughly an eighth observed a single time. Whole-study results and caveats: Most thyroid clonotypes that were expanded above 0.001 also turned up in blood. It was a median approximately six months before onset that the model predicted ophthalmopathy. By a 13 V-J model, ophthalmopathy was set apart from stable hyperthyroidism.

The study defined stable Graves' hyperthyroidism as no ophthalmopathy progression within 18 months. The sequence came from a woman under 30 with Graves' hyperthyroidism. The sequenced sample was blood. The chain uses TRBV12-5 and TRBJ2-2; D possibly uses TRBD1 or TRBD2 (5 bases each). The chain's CDR3 is CASGLVIGTVTGELFF. The CDR3 DNA follows: TGTGCTAGTGGTTTGGTAATAGGGACGGTCACCGGGGAGCTGTTTTTT.